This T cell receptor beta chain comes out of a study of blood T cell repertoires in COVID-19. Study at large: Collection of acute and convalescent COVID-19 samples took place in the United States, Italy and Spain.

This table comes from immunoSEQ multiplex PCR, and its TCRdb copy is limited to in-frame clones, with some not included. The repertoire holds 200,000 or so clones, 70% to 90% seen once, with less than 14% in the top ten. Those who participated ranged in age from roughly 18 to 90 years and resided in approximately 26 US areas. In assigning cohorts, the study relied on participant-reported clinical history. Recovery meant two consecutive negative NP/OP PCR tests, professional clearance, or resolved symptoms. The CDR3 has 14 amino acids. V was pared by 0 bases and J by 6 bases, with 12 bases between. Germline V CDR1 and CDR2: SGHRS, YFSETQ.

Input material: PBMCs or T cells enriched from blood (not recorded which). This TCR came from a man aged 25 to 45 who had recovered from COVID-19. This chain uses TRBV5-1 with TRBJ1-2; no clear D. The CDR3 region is CASSLVAGTHGYTF. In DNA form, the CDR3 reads TGCGCCAGCAGCTTGGTCGCAGGAACCCATGGCTACACCTTC.